Presented here are 32 T cell receptor beta chains from one specimen sequenced in a study of blood T cell repertoires in COVID-19. Sequencing was performed with immunoSEQ multiplex PCR; in TCRdb, only in-frame clones are kept and a portion is missing. Of about 200,000 clones listed, around 86% were seen once; the top ten hold 8.2%. The specimen was peripheral blood. The receptors were sampled from a woman over 75 with COVID-19, enrolled during active disease.

This clone showed up just a few times. V is TRBV19 and J is TRBJ2-2, with D unclear. CDR3 size: 14 residues. Germline CDR1 and CDR2: LNHDA and SQIVND (reference sequence). V lost 0 bases and J 4 bases, leaving 6 bases between the germline ends. The CDR3 DNA follows: TGTGCCAGTAGTATAGAGCGATTCACCGGGGAGCTGTTTTTT. Its protein is CASSIERFTGELFF.

The sample holds a few counts of this clone. At one of its ends the junction is not consistent with the germline gene, which may arise from a read error. V and J are TRBV7-7 and TRBJ2-3, with 8 positions matching TRBD2. This CDR3 is 14 amino acids long. In germline, CDR1 is SSHAT, CDR2 FNYEAQ (reference sequence). CDR3 loop: CASSSGGWTDTQYF. In DNA, the CDR3 is TGTGCTAGCAGCTCGGGGGGGTGGACAGATACGCAGTATTTT. The entire variable domain, with the rest obtained from reference TRBV7-7 and TRBJ2-3, is as follows: GAGVSQSPRYKVTKRGQDVTLRCDPISSHATLYWYQQALGQGPEFLTYFNYEAQPDKSGLPSDRFSAERPEGSISTLTIQRTEQRDSAMYRCASSSGGWTDTQYFGPGTRLTVL.

The chain joins TRBV7-9 to TRBJ1-3; no clear D gene. The V gene's germline CDR1 is SEHNR and CDR2 FQNEAQ (reference sequence). CDR3 length equals 14 residues. Trimming removed 2 bases at V and 0 bases at J, with 5 bases between. CDR3 loop: CASSLKSSGNTIYF. CDR3 nucleotides: TGTGCCAGCAGCTTAAAGAGCTCTGGAAACACCATATATTTT.

The chain uses TRBV11-2 and TRBJ2-2; 8 positions match TRBD2. This CDR3 has 16 amino acids. The germline V gene encodes CDR1 SGHAT and CDR2 FQNNGV. With 5 bases clipped from V and 1 base from J, the junction kept 6 bases outside the gene matches. This chain's CDR3 is CASSPRGGRNTGELFF. CDR3 coding DNA: TGTGCCAGCAGCCCTCGGGGGGGTCGGAACACCGGGGAGCTGTTTTTT. Supplemented by reference TRBV11-2 and TRBJ2-2, the full variable domain reads EAGVAQSPRYKIIEKRQSVAFWCNPISGHATLYWYQQILGQGPKLLIQFQNNGVVDDSQLPKDRFSAERLKGVDSTLKIQPAKLEDSAVYLCASSPRGGRNTGELFFGEGSRLTVL.

The V call is TRBV7-3, the J call TRBJ1-1; no clear D gene. This CDR3 contains 13 residues. V shed 2 bases and J shed 11 bases, with 15 bases lying between them. Germline V lookup: CDR1 SGHTA, CDR2 FQGTGA. The chain's CDR3 is CASSLVVGSPAFF. For the CDR3, the DNA is TGTGCCAGCAGCTTAGTTGTAGGGAGCCCGGCTTTCTTT.

For this clone: Other DNA sequences in this sample translate to the same CDR3. CDR3 sequence reads: CASSLQQGGYGYTF. The CDR3 region has the DNA TGCGCCAGCAGCCTCCAGCAGGGTGGATATGGCTACACCTTC. This rearrangement joins TRBV5-1 to TRBJ1-2, with D possibly being TRBD1 (5 bases). This CDR3 has 14 amino acids. The V end lost 4 bases, the J end lost 5 bases, and 15 bases lay between the germline ends. The germline gives CDR1 SGHRS, CDR2 YFSETQ.

The chain is built from TRBV6-2 or TRBV6-3 and TRBJ2-3; TRBD2 agrees at 9 bases. V trimming: 6 bases; J trimming: 7 bases; junction bases outside the gene matches: 11. Germline V CDR1 and CDR2: MNHEY, SVGEGT. This CDR3 is built from 15 residues. The CDR3 region is CASSQNSGGTYTQYF. CDR3 nucleotide sequence: TGTGCCAGCAGCCAAAATAGCGGGGGCACTTATACGCAGTATTTT.

This clone was detected only once. The J gene is TRBJ1-1, the V gene TRBV11-3; tentatively, D is TRBD1 (5 bases). There are 13 residues in the CDR3. Trimming removed 3 bases from V and 1 base from J, with 6 bases in between. The germline V gene has CDR1 SGHNT and CDR2 YENEEA. CDR3 nucleotides: TGTGCCAGCAGCTTCCAGGGGAACACTGAAGCTTTCTTT. It yields the protein CASSFQGNTEAFF.

Of note for this clone: The same CDR3 also results from other DNA sequences found in this sample. The gene calls are TRBV5-1 and TRBJ2-5; a possible D gene is TRBD2 (6 bases). The V gene lost 0 bases and the J gene lost 7 bases, with 13 bases spanning the gap. In germline, CDR1 is SGHRS, CDR2 YFSETQ. CDR3 length: 14 amino acids. CDR3 sequence: CASSLEPSEGTQYF. CDR3 nucleotide sequence: TGCGCCAGCAGCTTGGAGCCTAGCGAGGGGACCCAGTACTTC.

The rearrangement uses TRBV30 and TRBJ1-5; perhaps TRBD1 as D (6 bases). Germline-derived CDR1 and CDR2 are GTSNPN and SVGIG (reference sequence). V was cut by 1 base and J by 7 bases, with 14 bases left in between. The CDR3 loop spans 14 amino acids. The chain's CDR3 is CAWSANGGWQPQHF. For the CDR3, the DNA is TGTGCCTGGAGTGCAAATGGGGGCTGGCAGCCCCAGCATTTT. Full variable domain (missing parts from reference TRBV30 and TRBJ1-5): SQTIHQWPATLVQPVGSPLSLECTVEGTSNPNLYWYRQAAGRGLQLLFYSVGIGQISSEVPQNLSASRPQDRQFILSSKKLLLSDSGFYLCAWSANGGWQPQHFGDGTRLSIL.

This chain connects TRBV7-2 to TRBJ2-2, with D tentatively TRBD1 (5 bases). The CDR3 contains 16 residues. CDR1 is SGHTA and CDR2 is FQGNSA in the germline V gene. V gave up 5 bases and J gave up 0 bases, with 13 bases separating them. In DNA, the CDR3 is TGTGCCAGCAGCACAGGCGGCACTTCGAACACCGGGGAGCTGTTTTTT. It is translated as CASSTGGTSNTGELFF. Drawing the rest from reference TRBV7-2 and TRBJ2-2, the complete variable domain is GAGVSQSPSNKVTEKGKDVELRCDPISGHTALYWYRQSLGQGLEFLIYFQGNSAPDKSGLPSDRFSAERTGGSVSTLTIQRTQQEDSAVYLCASSTGGTSNTGELFFGEGSRLTVL.

This rearrangement joins TRBV10-3 to TRBJ2-2, with 8 bases matching TRBD2. The J segment lost 3 bases and the V segment lost 10 bases, leaving 10 bases of the junction unmatched. CDR1 is ENHRY, CDR2 SYGVKD, per germline. This CDR3 has 15 residues. CDR3 in amino acids: CATWPGGPDTGELFF. Written as DNA, the CDR3 is TGTGCCACCTGGCCGGGAGGGCCCGACACCGGGGAGCTGTTTTTT.

The rearrangement links TRBV4-1 to TRBJ1-1; TRBD1 matches at 7 bases. V was pared by 5 bases and J by 3 bases, with 6 bases of the junction left unmatched. CDR1 and CDR2 from the germline V gene are MGHRA and YSYEKL. The CDR3 is made up of 14 amino acids. The CDR3 sequence is CASSSDRQYTEAFF. The CDR3, as DNA: TGCGCCAGCAGCTCGGACAGGCAGTACACTGAAGCTTTCTTT.

The rearrangement uses TRBV5-1 and TRBJ1-3; unclear D gene. Trimming shortened V by 3 bases and J by 7 bases, and 17 bases separated the two germline ends. CDR3 length equals 15 residues. Germline V CDR1 and CDR2: SGHRS, YFSETQ. CDR3 in amino acids: CASSWSGLDRNTIYF. CDR3 nucleotide sequence: TGCGCCAGCAGCTGGTCGGGTTTGGATCGTAACACCATATATTTT.

This chain connects TRBV5-4 to TRBJ2-1; TRBD2 aligns across 13 bases. V lost 3 bases, J lost 6 bases, and 6 bases stayed unmatched. Germline V CDR1 and CDR2: SGHNT, YYREEE (reference sequence). The CDR3 sequence is 16 residues long. CDR3 protein: CASSSRLAGGSNEQFF. In DNA form, the CDR3 reads TGTGCCAGCAGCTCCAGACTAGCGGGGGGCAGCAATGAGCAGTTCTTC.

J is TRBJ2-1 and V is TRBV7-9, with a tentative D call TRBD2 (5 bases). V lost 7 bases, J lost 6 bases, and 19 bases lay in between. There are 15 residues in the CDR3. Germline V gene data show CDR1 as SEHNR and CDR2 as FQNEAQ (reference sequence). CDR3 in amino acids: CASNIWESGANEQFF. Here the CDR3 DNA reads TGTGCCAGCAACATTTGGGAAAGCGGCGCCAATGAGCAGTTCTTC. Full variable domain (rest looked up from reference TRBV7-9 and TRBJ2-1): DTGVSQNPRHKITKRGQNVTFRCDPISEHNRLYWYRQTLGQGPEFLTYFQNEAQLEKSRLLSDRFSAERPKGSFSTLEIQRTEQGDSAMYLCASNIWESGANEQFFGPGTRLTVL.

The chain uses TRBV6-6 and TRBJ1-1; 8 nucleotides match TRBD1. V trimming: 8 bases; J trimming: 1 base; junction bases outside the gene matches: 3. CDR3 length: 13 amino acids. The V gene's germline CDR1 is MNHNY and CDR2 SVGAGI (reference sequence). The CDR3 loop is CASRDRRNTEAFF. The CDR3 DNA is TGTGCCAGCCGGGACAGGAGGAACACTGAAGCTTTCTTT.

The rearrangement uses TRBV5-1 and TRBJ1-2, with D perhaps TRBD1 (5 bases). Trimming left V 0 bases short and J 3 bases short, with 12 bases between. This CDR3 contains 15 residues. The germline V gene encodes CDR1 SGHRS and CDR2 YFSETQ. The CDR3 reads CASSLASRADYGYTF. CDR3 coding DNA: TGCGCCAGCAGCTTGGCCAGCAGGGCGGACTATGGCTACACCTTC.

Details on this clone: Other DNA variants within this sample encode the same CDR3. V usage is TRBV5-1 and J usage is TRBJ1-1; D remains ambiguous. The CDR3 totals 14 residues. Germline CDR1 SGHRS, CDR2 YFSETQ. V was shortened by 0 bases and J by 1 base, with 7 bases between the two germline ends. The CDR3 reads CASSLGTANTEAFF. The CDR3 DNA is TGCGCCAGCAGCTTGGGTACAGCGAACACTGAAGCTTTCTTT.

V and J are TRBV27 and TRBJ2-2; 7 positions agree with TRBD2. The germline gives CDR1 MNHEY, CDR2 SMNVEV (reference sequence). The CDR3 covers 16 residues. V dropped 4 bases and J dropped 5; count of bases not matched to a gene: 10. CDR3: CASSYLRLADTGELFF. The CDR3 DNA reads TGTGCCAGCAGTTATCTACGGCTAGCGGATACCGGGGAGCTGTTTTTT.

The J gene is TRBJ1-4, the V gene TRBV19; TRBD1 agrees at 9 bases. Unmatched junction bases numbered 6, after V lost 2 bases and J lost 5 bases. The CDR3 length is 16 residues. Germline V lookup: CDR1 LNHDA, CDR2 SQIVND (reference sequence). This CDR3 reads CASSIRTGGLNEKLFF. CDR3 nucleotide sequence: TGTGCCAGTAGTATACGAACAGGGGGCTTGAATGAAAAACTGTTTTTT.

J is TRBJ2-5 and V is TRBV28; no clear D. V lost 4 bases and J lost 4, with 7 bases in between. Germline-derived CDR1 and CDR2 are MDHEN and SYDVKM. The CDR3 has 12 amino acids. In DNA form, the CDR3 reads TGTGCCAGCAGTTCCTCGTTAGAGACCCAGTACTTC. Amino acid sequence: CASSSSLETQYF.

Written as DNA, the CDR3 is TGTGCCAGCAGCTTATTAGGGAGCCGGCGGGACTACGCCACAGATACGCAGTATTTT. Protein sequence: CASSLLGSRRDYATDTQYF. This chain uses TRBV7-2 with TRBJ2-3; 7 nucleotides line up with TRBD2. Germline V gene sequence: CDR1 SGHTA, CDR2 FQGNSA. The junction had 16 bases not matched to a gene; V was cut back by 2 bases and J by 2 bases. The CDR3 extends over 19 amino acids.

The CDR3 spells CASSSGGGRDGYTF. CDR3 nucleotides: TGTGCCAGCAGCTCGGGAGGGGGAAGGGATGGCTACACCTTC. The genes are TRBV11-2 and TRBJ1-2; D may be TRBD1 (6 bases). Per the germline V gene, CDR1 is SGHAT and CDR2 is FQNNGV. The CDR3 totals 14 residues. The ends were cut back, 4 bases at V and 6 bases at J, with 15 bases in the middle.

The chain has TRBV30 and TRBJ2-2; TRBD1 matches at 9 bases. The germline V gene has CDR1 GTSNPN and CDR2 SVGIG (reference sequence). J was trimmed by 7 bases and V by 0 bases; bases with no gene match: 6. The CDR3 is 15 amino acids. The CDR3 DNA reads as TGTGCCTGGAGTGTCCTACAGGGGGCAGGCGGGGAGCTGTTTTTT. Protein: CAWSVLQGAGGELFF.

V usage is TRBV19 and J usage is TRBJ2-1, with D tentatively TRBD2 (6 bases). Per germline, CDR1 LNHDA and CDR2 SQIVND (reference sequence). The CDR3 is 13 amino acids. Trimming cost V 5 bases and J 9 bases, with 14 bases left between them. Written as DNA, the CDR3 is TGTGCCAGTAGTGGCGGACCCGGGGGTGAGCAGTTCTTC. As protein: CASSGGPGGEQFF.

This rearrangement joins TRBV27 to TRBJ2-1; possible D gene TRBD2, 6 bases. Germline V CDR1 and CDR2: MNHEY, SMNVEV (reference sequence). V was shortened by 3 bases and J by 10 bases, with 10 bases between the two germline ends. The CDR3 has 12 residues. CDR3: CASSFSGEEQFF. The CDR3, as DNA: TGTGCCAGCAGTTTTAGCGGAGAAGAGCAGTTCTTC.

This clone was counted only a few times. This chain joins TRBV6-6 and TRBJ1-3, with D tentatively TRBD1 (5 bases). Trimming took 0 bases from V and 4 from J, leaving 10 bases between them. The CDR3 is 15 residues long. Germline CDR1 and CDR2: MNHNY and SVGAGI (reference sequence). The CDR3 sequence is CASSYSQQAGNTIYF. The CDR3 DNA follows: TGTGCCAGCAGTTACTCCCAACAGGCGGGAAACACCATATATTTT.

The chain has TRBV5-1 and TRBJ1-4; no clear D. Germline CDR1 and CDR2: SGHRS and YFSETQ. V was pared by 0 bases and J by 8 bases, with 8 bases between. CDR3 length equals 13 residues. DNA of the CDR3: TGCGCCAGCAGCTTGGCCACGGGGGAAAAACTGTTTTTT. Its translation: CASSLATGEKLFF.

The chain has TRBV5-1 and TRBJ1-1, with D perhaps TRBD1 (6 bases). Trimming pared 5 bases from V and 1 base from J, leaving 9 bases between. This CDR3 is 13 amino acids long. Germline assignment: CDR1 SGHRS and CDR2 YFSETQ. CDR3 in amino acids: CASRWGQNTEAFF. CDR3 bases: TGCGCCAGCAGGTGGGGACAGAACACTGAAGCTTTCTTT. Full variable domain (outside the CDR3, taken from reference TRBV5-1 and TRBJ1-1): KAGVTQTPRYLIKTRGQQVTLSCSPISGHRSVSWYQQTPGQGLQFLFEYFSETQRNKGNFPGRFSGRQFSNSRSEMNVSTLELGDSALYLCASRWGQNTEAFFGQGTRLTVV.

The chain has TRBV5-5 and TRBJ2-7; 7 positions match TRBD1. There are 15 residues in the CDR3. Germline CDR1 is SGHKS and CDR2 is YYEKEE (reference sequence). J gave up 4 bases and V 0 bases, and 7 bases lay outside the gene matches. The CDR3 DNA is TGTGCCAGCAGCTTGGAGGGGACAGCAACATACGAGCAGTACTTC. Its protein product is CASSLEGTATYEQYF.

The V call is TRBV19, the J call TRBJ1-1; D is possibly TRBD1 (6 bases). Germline assignment: CDR1 LNHDA and CDR2 SQIVND (reference sequence). V gave up 3 bases and J gave up 2 bases, with 10 bases separating them. This CDR3 spans 14 amino acids. CDR3 region: CASSMPGENTEAFF. The CDR3 DNA is TGTGCCAGTAGTATGCCAGGGGAAAACACTGAAGCTTTCTTT. The variable domain in full, with the rest retrieved from reference TRBV19 and TRBJ1-1, is DGGITQSPKYLFRKEGQNVTLSCEQNLNHDAMYWYRQDPGQGLRLIYYSQIVNDFQKGDIAEGYSVSREKKESFPLTVTSAQKNPTAFYLCASSMPGENTEAFFGQGTRLTVV.